The TCR beta chain described here comes from a study of tumor and adjacent non-tumor tissue in lung cancer. Study at large: Aged about 31 to 76 years, patients included more than nine men and a few women with stage I to III disease.

RNA was extracted from bulk tissue without any cell sorting. On this clonotype: The antigen is not known. At one of its ends the junction is not consistent with the germline gene, which may arise from a read error.

The library came from three nested PCR rounds adapted from ARM-PCR protocols. Via MiXCR, TCRdb re-called the multiplex PCR reads, giving one row per CDR3 protein. The sample has about 79,000 distinct CDR3 sequences; just under 75% are singletons. Broader study findings: Significantly higher TCR diversity was found in tumor than normal lung.

This CDR3 has 14 residues. Germline CDR1 MNHEY, CDR2 SVGAGI. The sequence derives from a woman aged 40 to 49 with non-small cell lung cancer. The chain couples TRBV6-5 to TRBJ2-7; D is tentatively TRBD1 or TRBD2 (5 bases each). The sample consisted of lung tumor tissue. CDR3 sequence: CASSYTGRAYDQYF. As DNA, the CDR3 is TGTGCCAGCAGTTACACGGGACGGGCATACGATCAGTACTTC.